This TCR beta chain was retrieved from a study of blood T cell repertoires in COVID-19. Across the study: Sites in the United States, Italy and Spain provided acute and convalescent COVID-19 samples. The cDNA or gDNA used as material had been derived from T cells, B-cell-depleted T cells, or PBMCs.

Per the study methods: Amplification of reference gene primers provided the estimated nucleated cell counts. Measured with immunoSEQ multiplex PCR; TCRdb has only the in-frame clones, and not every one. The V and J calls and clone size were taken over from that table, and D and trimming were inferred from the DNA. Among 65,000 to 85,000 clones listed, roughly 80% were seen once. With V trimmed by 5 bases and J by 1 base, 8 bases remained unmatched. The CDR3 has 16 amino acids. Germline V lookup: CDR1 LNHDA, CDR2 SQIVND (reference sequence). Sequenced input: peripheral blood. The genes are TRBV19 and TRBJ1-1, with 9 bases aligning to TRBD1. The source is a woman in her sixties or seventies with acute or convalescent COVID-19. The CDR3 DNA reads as TGTGCCAGTAGTGCTCGGACAGGGGCAGGGAACACTGAAGCTTTCTTT. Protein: CASSARTGAGNTEAFF.